This T cell receptor (beta chain) was found in a study of shared clonotypes between healthy human individuals. Assay used: immunoSEQ multiplex PCR; TCRdb lists only in-frame clones, some missing. This sample has some 2,500,000 clones, with 80% to 95% found just once. This CDR3 spans 16 amino acids. Germline assignment: CDR1 SGHTA and CDR2 FQGNSA. V trimming: 2 bases; J trimming: 1 base; junction bases outside the gene matches: 4. Each of the donors was a healthy adult who was HIV-negative and had not had a recent acute infection or vaccination. A split of CD4+ cells into CD45RA+ naive and CD45RA-negative memory subsets was performed. Comments on this clone: Its antigen is not identified. Other nucleotide sequences in the sample specify the same CDR3.

Findings and caveats of the study: Relative to memory subsets, naive subsets generally showed larger estimated richness. About 5% of naive CD4 clonotypes were shared across a handful of donors.

This TCR was recovered from a man aged 18 to 29 in good health. Some clones in this sample may be carry-over from other donors' samples. Sequenced sample: naive CD4+ T cells from PBMCs. As for subset: CD45RA+ positively selected. The chain is built from TRBV7-2 and TRBJ2-3; 9 bases fit TRBD2. The CDR3 DNA reads TGTGCCAGCAGCTTACTCGCGGGAGGGGGCACAGATACGCAGTATTTT. Translating it yields CASSLLAGGGTDTQYF.